These T cell receptor beta chains were read from a single sample in a study of CD8 T cells in ankylosing spondylitis. TCRdb ran MiXCR on the 5' RACE reads and lists one entry per CDR3 protein. This table has approximately 250,000 distinct CDR3 sequences, 8% to 9% appearing once. The sample consisted of blood, either unsorted or a sorted T cell fraction (not recorded which). The receptors originated from a female donor with ankylosing spondylitis or in good health (not recorded which). The CDR3 runs from the conserved cysteine through the conserved F or W. D genes are given only for firm matches. Rows give clone size only sometimes, using once, few, many, or a class for an expanded clone.

J gene: TRBJ1-2
D gene: .
V gene: TRBV29-1
clone size: many
CDR3 DNA: TGCAGCGCCTCCTCCCCCAGTGATTCTCTGGGCTACACCTTC
CDR3 protein: CSASSPSDSLGYTF

J gene: TRBJ2-3
D gene: TRBD2
V gene: TRBV15
clone size: .
CDR3 DNA: TGTGCCACACGGCGGGAGGACCGTAGCACAGATATGCAGTATTTT
CDR3 protein: CATRREDRSTDMQYF

J gene: TRBJ1-5
D gene: .
V gene: TRBV6-1
clone size: many
CDR3 DNA: TGTGCCAGCCTTCTGCATAGCAATCAGCCCCAGCATTTT
CDR3 protein: CASLLHSNQPQHF

J gene: TRBJ2-2
D gene: .
V gene: TRBV12-3/TRBV12-4
clone size: .
CDR3 DNA: TGTGCCAGCAGTTTTCGGGAGTCGAACACCGGGGAGCTGTTTTTT
CDR3 protein: CASSFRESNTGELFF

J gene: TRBJ2-6
D gene: .
V gene: TRBV30
clone size: many
CDR3 DNA: TGTGCCTGGATGTTTCCCGGGGCCAACGTCCTGACTTTC
CDR3 protein: CAWMFPGANVLTF

J gene: TRBJ2-1
D gene: TRBD2
V gene: TRBV5-1
clone size: many
CDR3 DNA: TGCGCCAGCAGCTTGACCCGGGACTATCTTCTTTACAATGAGCAGTTCTTC
CDR3 protein: CASSLTRDYLLYNEQFF

J gene: TRBJ2-1
D gene: .
V gene: TRBV5-7
clone size: many
CDR3 DNA: TGTGCCAGCAGCTCCATCTGCCCTCCCCACAATGAGCAGTTCTTC
CDR3 protein: CASSSICPPHNEQFF

J gene: TRBJ1-2
D gene: .
V gene: TRBV5-6
clone size: few
CDR3 DNA: TGTGCCAGCAGCTTTCGCCGGGTCGGGGGCTACACCTTC
CDR3 protein: CASSFRRVGGYTF

J gene: TRBJ2-3
D gene: .
V gene: TRBV5-1
clone size: many
CDR3 DNA: TGCGCCAGCAGCTTGGGAAGTAGGGATACGCAGTATTTT
CDR3 protein: CASSLGSRDTQYF

J gene: TRBJ1-5
D gene: TRBD1
V gene: TRBV15
clone size: .
CDR3 DNA: TGTGCCACCAGCGCCCCGGGAGGGGGCCGGAGCAATCAGCCCCAGCATTTT
CDR3 protein: CATSAPGGGRSNQPQHF

J gene: TRBJ1-1
D gene: .
V gene: TRBV5-4
clone size: many
CDR3 DNA: TGTGCCAGCCATCGAGGGAGGGGTGAAGCTTTCTTT
CDR3 protein: CASHRGRGEAFF

J gene: TRBJ2-5
D gene: TRBD2
V gene: TRBV7-2
clone size: few
CDR3 DNA: TGTGCCAGCAGCTTGAATAGCGGGGAGACCCAGTACTTC
CDR3 protein: CASSLNSGETQYF

J gene: TRBJ2-1
D gene: .
V gene: TRBV24-1
clone size: .
CDR3 DNA: TGTGCCACCGGGCAGGGTGCGAACAATGAGCAGTTCTTC
CDR3 protein: CATGQGANNEQFF

J gene: TRBJ2-1
D gene: .
V gene: TRBV7-9
clone size: .
CDR3 DNA: TGTGCCAGCAGCCAAAGGGGGGCCTCCGACAATGAGCAGTTCTTC
CDR3 protein: CASSQRGASDNEQFF

J gene: TRBJ2-3
D gene: .
V gene: TRBV20-1
clone size: many
CDR3 DNA: TGCAGTGCCGGAAGGGGGACCCGACAGAGAACGCAGTATTTT
CDR3 protein: CSAGRGTRQRTQYF

J gene: TRBJ1-2
D gene: .
V gene: TRBV11-2
clone size: .
CDR3 DNA: TGTGCCAGCAGCCCCTCAGGGGACCAATATGGCTACACCTTC
CDR3 protein: CASSPSGDQYGYTF

J gene: TRBJ2-7
D gene: .
V gene: TRBV15
clone size: many
CDR3 DNA: TGTGCCACCAGCAGACACAGGTACTCCTACGAGCAGTACTTC
CDR3 protein: CATSRHRYSYEQYF

J gene: TRBJ2-5
D gene: TRBD2
V gene: TRBV7-2
clone size: few
CDR3 DNA: TGTGCCAGCAGCTTAGGCGGGAGAGAACAAGAGACCCAGTACTTC
CDR3 protein: CASSLGGREQETQYF

J gene: TRBJ2-3
D gene: TRBD2
V gene: TRBV12-3/TRBV12-4
clone size: many
CDR3 DNA: TGTGCCAGCAGTTGGCTAGCGGACACAGATACGCAGTATTTT
CDR3 protein: CASSWLADTDTQYF

J gene: TRBJ2-1
D gene: TRBD1
V gene: TRBV18
clone size: many
CDR3 DNA: TGTGCCAGCTCACTTAACCGGGACAGACCTTACAATGAGCAGTTCTTC
CDR3 protein: CASSLNRDRPYNEQFF

J gene: TRBJ1-3
D gene: .
V gene: TRBV7-2
clone size: .
CDR3 DNA: TGTGCCAGCAGCTTAGGGGCCCCCCACTCTGGAAACACCATATATTTT
CDR3 protein: CASSLGAPHSGNTIYF

J gene: TRBJ2-1
D gene: .
V gene: TRBV9
clone size: many
CDR3 DNA: TGTGCCAGCAGCGTAGAACCCCTATCGGGTCCGTACAATGAGCAGTTCTTC
CDR3 protein: CASSVEPLSGPYNEQFF

J gene: TRBJ2-5
D gene: TRBD2
V gene: TRBV10-1
clone size: once
CDR3 DNA: TGCGCCAGCAGTGGACCGGGACTAGCCTCAGAGACCCAGTACTTC
CDR3 protein: CASSGPGLASETQYF

J gene: TRBJ2-7
D gene: .
V gene: TRBV9
clone size: many
CDR3 DNA: TGTGCCAGCAGCCCGCGAAGCGCCCCCTCCTACGAGCAGTACTTC
CDR3 protein: CASSPRSAPSYEQYF

J gene: TRBJ2-7
D gene: TRBD1
V gene: TRBV9
clone size: many
CDR3 DNA: TGTGCCAGCAGCCCGGGACAGGACCACGAGCAGTACTTC
CDR3 protein: CASSPGQDHEQYF

J gene: TRBJ2-3
D gene: TRBD2
V gene: TRBV5-1
clone size: many
CDR3 DNA: TGCGCCAGCCGAGCTAGCGGGAGTAGGGCAGATACGCAGTATTTT
CDR3 protein: CASRASGSRADTQYF

J gene: TRBJ1-1
D gene: .
V gene: TRBV12-3/TRBV12-4
clone size: many
CDR3 DNA: TGTGCCAGCACCGACCCGTGGGGGGGTTTGGGTACTGAAGCTTTCTTT
CDR3 protein: CASTDPWGGLGTEAFF

J gene: TRBJ2-2
D gene: .
V gene: TRBV20-1
clone size: many
CDR3 DNA: TGCAGTGCCCCTCTCCACCGGACGGCGAACACCGGGGAGCTGTTTTTT
CDR3 protein: CSAPLHRTANTGELFF

J gene: TRBJ1-5
D gene: .
V gene: TRBV12-3/TRBV12-4
clone size: many
CDR3 DNA: TGTGCCAGCAGTGATACGGGGGTTCAGCCCCAGCATTTT
CDR3 protein: CASSDTGVQPQHF

J gene: TRBJ2-3
D gene: TRBD2
V gene: TRBV29-1
clone size: many
CDR3 DNA: TGCAGCGTTGCCCTAGCGGGAGGATCAGATACGCAGTATTTT
CDR3 protein: CSVALAGGSDTQYF

J gene: TRBJ2-7
D gene: .
V gene: TRBV20-1
clone size: many
CDR3 DNA: TGCAGTGCTAGTAGGGGGGTAACCTACGAGCAGTACTTC
CDR3 protein: CSASRGVTYEQYF

J gene: TRBJ2-1
D gene: TRBD2
V gene: TRBV9
clone size: many
CDR3 DNA: TGTGCCAGCAGCTCAACTAGCGGGAGGGTTTTTTATGAGCAGTTCTTC
CDR3 protein: CASSSTSGRVFYEQFF

J gene: TRBJ1-2
D gene: TRBD1
V gene: TRBV28
clone size: many
CDR3 DNA: TGTGCCAGCAGCCGCCCCCAGGGGGACTTGGTTTACTATGGCTACACCTTC
CDR3 protein: CASSRPQGDLVYYGYTF

J gene: TRBJ2-2
D gene: TRBD1
V gene: TRBV11-2
clone size: .
CDR3 DNA: TGTGCCAGCAGCGGACTACCGGGACAGGGGGCGAACACCGGGGAGCTGTTTTTT
CDR3 protein: CASSGLPGQGANTGELFF

J gene: TRBJ1-4
D gene: .
V gene: TRBV20-1
clone size: many
CDR3 DNA: TGCAGTGCTAGCGGGGGGCGACATGAAAAACTGTTTTTT
CDR3 protein: CSASGGRHEKLFF

J gene: TRBJ2-7
D gene: .
V gene: TRBV7-2
clone size: few
CDR3 DNA: TGTGCCAGCAGCTTAGGTAGTGGTCCTAACTACGAGCAGTACTTC
CDR3 protein: CASSLGSGPNYEQYF

J gene: TRBJ2-2
D gene: .
V gene: TRBV6-2/TRBV6-3
clone size: .
CDR3 DNA: TGTGCCAGCAGTTGCCCCGGATTTATCCCGCCCCCCGGGGAGCTGTTTTTT
CDR3 protein: CASSCPGFIPPPGELFF

J gene: TRBJ1-3
D gene: .
V gene: TRBV5-6
clone size: many
CDR3 DNA: TGTGCCACGGGCTTCTCTGGAAACACCATATATTTT
CDR3 protein: CATGFSGNTIYF

J gene: TRBJ2-1
D gene: TRBD1
V gene: TRBV11-1
clone size: .
CDR3 DNA: TGTGCCAGCAGCTGGGGGACAGGGGGTACCTTGGGCTACAATGAGCAGTTCTTC
CDR3 protein: CASSWGTGGTLGYNEQFF

J gene: TRBJ1-2
D gene: .
V gene: TRBV25-1
clone size: many
CDR3 DNA: TGTGCCAGCAGTGATTTCGGTAGAGTCGGTGGCTACACCTTC
CDR3 protein: CASSDFGRVGGYTF

J gene: TRBJ1-4
D gene: .
V gene: TRBV4-2
clone size: many
CDR3 DNA: TGTGCCAGCAGCCAAGATAGGCGTAAACGGGCAACTAATGAAAAACTGTTTTTT
CDR3 protein: CASSQDRRKRATNEKLFF

J gene: TRBJ1-6
D gene: TRBD1
V gene: TRBV7-9
clone size: .
CDR3 DNA: TGTGCCAGCAGCTCCGGGACAGGGCAAAATTCACCCCTCCACTTT
CDR3 protein: CASSSGTGQNSPLHF

J gene: TRBJ1-1
D gene: .
V gene: TRBV20-1
clone size: many
CDR3 DNA: TGCAGTGCTAGAGCCCACGGACACCATGAAGCTTTCTTT
CDR3 protein: CSARAHGHHEAFF

J gene: TRBJ2-2
D gene: .
V gene: TRBV7-3
clone size: few
CDR3 DNA: TGTGCCAGCAGCTTAGTACCGTACACCGGGGAGCTGTTTTTT
CDR3 protein: CASSLVPYTGELFF

J gene: TRBJ1-1
D gene: .
V gene: TRBV18
clone size: many
CDR3 DNA: TGTGCCAGCTCAGAACAAGGGAACACTGAAGCTTTCTTT
CDR3 protein: CASSEQGNTEAFF

J gene: TRBJ2-2
D gene: .
V gene: TRBV9
clone size: many
CDR3 DNA: TGTGCCAGCAGCCACTCTTACTTGGGGTCCGGGGAGCTGTTTTTT
CDR3 protein: CASSHSYLGSGELFF

J gene: TRBJ2-2
D gene: .
V gene: TRBV27
clone size: many
CDR3 DNA: TGTGCCAGCCTTCGGTACACTAACACCGGGGAGCTGTTTTTT
CDR3 protein: CASLRYTNTGELFF

J gene: TRBJ2-7
D gene: TRBD2
V gene: TRBV4-3
clone size: many
CDR3 DNA: TGCGCCAGCAGCCAAGATAGGGCGGGAGAGTACTACGAGCAGTACTTC
CDR3 protein: CASSQDRAGEYYEQYF

J gene: TRBJ1-1
D gene: .
V gene: TRBV12-3/TRBV12-4
clone size: many
CDR3 DNA: TGTGCCAGCAGTCCCTTGTTGACTGAAGCTTTCTTT
CDR3 protein: CASSPLLTEAFF

J gene: TRBJ2-7
D gene: .
V gene: TRBV27
clone size: many
CDR3 DNA: TGTGCCAGCAGTCCTAACCTACTAGCCGCCGAGCAGTACTTC
CDR3 protein: CASSPNLLAAEQYF

J gene: TRBJ1-5
D gene: .
V gene: TRBV27
clone size: many
CDR3 DNA: TGTGCCAGCAGTTTCAGGTCTGCAGATCAGCCCCAGCATTTT
CDR3 protein: CASSFRSADQPQHF

J gene: TRBJ2-1
D gene: TRBD1
V gene: TRBV7-9
clone size: many
CDR3 DNA: TGTGCCAGCAGCCCACAGGGGGCGGATTACAATGAGCAGTTCTTC
CDR3 protein: CASSPQGADYNEQFF

J gene: TRBJ2-1
D gene: .
V gene: TRBV5-5
clone size: many
CDR3 DNA: TGTGCCAGCAGCTTAACCCGGGACCCGGTGGGCAATGAGCAGTTCTTC
CDR3 protein: CASSLTRDPVGNEQFF

J gene: TRBJ1-3
D gene: .
V gene: TRBV10-3
clone size: many
CDR3 DNA: TGTGCCAGCAGGAGTTACTCTGGAAACACCATATATTTT
CDR3 protein: CASRSYSGNTIYF

J gene: TRBJ2-1
D gene: .
V gene: TRBV28
clone size: many
CDR3 DNA: TGTGCCAGCAGTTTATTCCCCCAGTGGGGTGAGCAGTTCTTC
CDR3 protein: CASSLFPQWGEQFF